The clone carrying this T cell receptor (beta chain) was seen a handful of times. Its antigen is still unknown. CDR1 GTSNPN and CDR2 SVGIG come from the germline V gene (reference sequence). The CDR3 covers 12 residues. V trimming: 7 bases; J trimming: 1 base; junction bases outside the gene matches: 3. This sample is drawn from a study of T cell therapy after organ transplantation. Points from the study as a whole: Post-therapy CD8 clonality change correlated inversely with pretherapy clonality.

Stated time point: 20-29 weeks after completion of therapy. The assay was immunoSEQ multiplex PCR, and TCRdb's table has in-frame clones only and misses some. Of a few thousand clones listed, 69% are singletons. The receptor was isolated from a human patient who had received a solid organ transplant and had CMV disease. Some T cells may have originated in the graft donor. The sequencing used CD8+ T cells from blood, collected after autologous CMV-specific T cell therapy. V is TRBV30 and J is TRBJ1-1; TRBD1 agrees at 7 bases. CDR3 DNA: TGTGCCTTGGACAGGCCGAACACTGAAGCTTTCTTT. Its translation is CALDRPNTEAFF. Full variable domain (rest looked up from reference TRBV30 and TRBJ1-1): SQTIHQWPATLVQPVGSPLSLECTVEGTSNPNLYWYRQAAGRGLQLLFYSVGIGQISSEVPQNLSASRPQDRQFILSSKKLLLSDSGFYLCALDRPNTEAFFGQGTRLTVV.